Listed below are T cell receptor beta chains from one sample, sequenced in a study of shared clonotypes between healthy human individuals. Only in-frame clones appear in the TCRdb table, and some are missing; sequencing was by immunoSEQ multiplex PCR. The table includes hundreds of thousands of clones, about 91% detected once. The source material was naive CD8+ T cells sorted from blood. These receptor sequences come from a man aged 30-40 years in good health. Each CDR3 is given with its conserved first and last residue. A D gene is named only where the DNA matches it firmly. Clone size is not always given. Where it is, it says once, few, many or a class for expanded clones.

TRBJ2-7,TRBV5-6,-,-,TGTGCCAGCACGGACGGAATAGGTGATATCCTTACACCCTACGAGCAGTACTTC,CASTDGIGDILTPYEQYF
TRBJ2-3,TRBV2,TRBD2,-,TGTGCCAGTGCGGGTGGTGGCGGGAGGGCCAGAAGGACAGATACGCAGTATTTT,CASAGGGGRARRTDTQYF
TRBJ2-1,TRBV2,-,-,TGTGCCAGTTTGATCCAGGGGCTAACAGGAGCCTACAATGAGCAGTTCTTC,CASLIQGLTGAYNEQFF
TRBJ2-7,TRBV11-2,TRBD1,-,TGTGCCAGCAGCTTTGGGACAGGGGGCTTTTACGAGCAGTACTTC,CASSFGTGGFYEQYF
TRBJ2-1,TRBV28,TRBD1,-,TGTGCCAGCAGTAACAGGGGGCGCGATGAGCAGTTCTTC,CASSNRGRDEQFF
TRBJ1-2,TRBV29-1,-,-,TGCAGCGTGCCAGGGAGGATGGGGGGCTACACCTTC,CSVPGRMGGYTF
TRBJ2-3,TRBV29-1,-,once,TGCAGCGTGGAGACAGGACGCACAGATACGCAGTATTTT,CSVETGRTDTQYF
TRBJ2-3,TRBV7-9,-,-,TGTGCCAGCAGCTTTACTAGCCTTGGCACAGATACGCAGTATTTT,CASSFTSLGTDTQYF
TRBJ2-5,TRBV7-9,-,-,TGTGCCAGCAGCTTATGGCGAGAGACCCAGTACTTC,CASSLWRETQYF
TRBJ1-5,TRBV15,TRBD1,-,TGTGCCACCAGCAGGGACAGGGGGCCGAATCAGCCCCAGCATTTT,CATSRDRGPNQPQHF
TRBJ1-2,TRBV19,TRBD1,-,TGTGCCAGTAGTAAGGGAGGGGGCGATCTGCACTATGGCTACACCTTC,CASSKGGGDLHYGYTF
TRBJ1-3,TRBV28,-,once,TGTGCCAGCAGTCTACAGGGTTTTGGAGGAAACACCATATATTTT,CASSLQGFGGNTIYF
TRBJ2-5,TRBV7-9,TRBD1,-,TGTGCCAGCAGCCCGGGACAGCAAGGGGGAGAGCAAGAGACCCAGTACTTC,CASSPGQQGGEQETQYF
TRBJ2-3,TRBV29-1,-,-,TGCAGCGTTGAGGCCGGCGGGCTGATGGATACGCAGTATTTT,CSVEAGGLMDTQYF
TRBJ1-2,TRBV14,TRBD1,-,TGTGCCAGCAGCCAAGATCGAAGCCGACAGGGCCGGCACACCTTC,CASSQDRSRQGRHTF
TRBJ2-1,TRBV9,-,-,TGTGCCAGCAGCGCCCCTACGGGCGGCCCCGGCACCTACAATGAGCAGTTCTTC,CASSAPTGGPGTYNEQFF
TRBJ2-1,TRBV10-2,TRBD2,many,TGCGCCAGCAGTCCGACTAGCGGGACCTCTTACAATGAGCAGTTCTTC,CASSPTSGTSYNEQFF
TRBJ2-7,TRBV4-1,TRBD1,once,TGCGCCAGCAGCCCGCGGACAGGGAGGTACGAGCAGTACTTC,CASSPRTGRYEQYF
TRBJ2-1,TRBV7-6,-,-,TGTGCCAGCAGCGCCGGGCACTCCAGCTCCTACAATGAGCAGTTCTTC,CASSAGHSSSYNEQFF
TRBJ2-7,TRBV5-1,-,-,TGCGCCAGCAGCTTTGCAGGGCTGCCCGAGCAGTACTTC,CASSFAGLPEQYF
TRBJ2-7,TRBV27,-,-,TGTGCCAGCAGTTTAAGCCATGAGGGGGACTACGAGCAGTACTTC,CASSLSHEGDYEQYF
TRBJ2-7,TRBV7-6,TRBD1,-,TGTGCCAGCAGCCCAGGACAGGGGTTCTCCTACGAGCAGTACTTC,CASSPGQGFSYEQYF